This TCR beta chain was retrieved from a study of cytomegalovirus exposure and HLA in healthy donors (dated by TCRdb to the late 2010s). For the wider study: According to an earlier analysis of a few hundred of the donors, roughly 180 million T cells yielded roughly 110 million unique TCR beta sequences and about 300 Gb of sequence data. An early release covering 550 to 700 HLA-typed donors comprised approximately 290 gigabases of sequencing data and 85 million to 100 million unique TCR sequences. To study patterns of TCR occurrence, a later analysis re-analyzed previously published TCR beta repertoires from just over 650 donors and added high-resolution HLA genotyping. In an earlier analysis of roughly 540 of the donors, high-throughput TCR beta sequencing was used to judge whether each TCR beta V gene segment behaved as functional or pseudogenic. On average, 235,054 unique TCR beta nucleotide sequences were sequenced per donor among about 400 genotyped donors of the cohort, with 15% to 20% of those sequences being non-productive. Donor age, sex, ethnicity and CMV serostatus were collected together with the repertoire data. Typing coverage varied by locus: 629-630 donors for A, B, C, DRB1 and DQB1; roughly 520 for DQA1; around 610 for DPA1; 450 to 480 for DPB1. To predict cytomegalovirus infection status, the study combined high-throughput TCR immunosequencing, statistical association of individual TCRs with disease status, and machine learning. Along with the 666-subject first cohort, a separate validation cohort of over 90 different subjects was used. The aim of the study was to test whether cataloging public T cell receptors could identify signatures of past pathogen exposure. Every discovery cohort repertoire had been produced on one sequencing platform. Both class I and class II loci were covered by HLA typing, at four-digit resolution. Using immunosequencing, the study profiled T cell repertoires from around 680 subjects and related those repertoires to cytomegalovirus serostatus. Among the approximately 400 genotyped donors, about 83% belonged to the genetic ancestry cluster associated with self-reported Caucasian donors. In the later analysis, no new phenotypic data were used to find candidate immune exposures; instead, reliance was placed on TCR beta sequences and their occurrence across donors. A later genetic analysis used genome-wide SNP genotypes for about 65% of the roughly 670 donors, treating that subset as a discovery cohort. A handful of DR-DQ haplotypes were handled as single units for association and clustering because linkage in the cohort was strong. Results the study describes overall, beyond this receptor: A total of 150 to 200 TCR beta chains were listed by the study as associated with cytomegalovirus. Linkage disequilibrium might explain the correlated functional status among segregating V segments, but an unknown experimental factor could not be excluded. When HLA alleles, especially DR and DQ, strongly co-occurred, attributing TCR associations to individual alleles was difficult. At a false discovery rate of 0.05, a later analysis linked about 17,000 TCR beta sequences to specific HLA alleles. A later analysis reported that several top co-occurrence clusters appeared linked to parvovirus B19, influenza, CMV and Epstein-Barr virus. In both the original and validation cohorts, the classifier was reported to diagnose cytomegalovirus status with high specificity and sensitivity. According to a later analysis, most CMV-associated TCR beta chains appeared to be HLA-restricted, and the HLA associations seemed to be driven largely by CMV exposure. CMV serostatus was the only immune exposure information available for the cohort. A later genetic analysis associated a missense DCLRE1C variant with V-gene and J-gene trimming of TCR beta chains, and an independent cohort replicated the association. In a later genetic analysis, fewer N-insertions in productive TCRs were reported among donors in an Asian-associated ancestry cluster than the roughly 700-donor mean. A further reported finding was that TCR beta sequences accurately predicted the HLA-A and HLA-B alleles for most subjects in the first cohort. Sequencing depth was assumed to be roughly uniform across donors in the presence/absence analyses, though that assumption may not hold. Most TCR sequences were observed very rarely across donors, whereas some public TCRs were present in many individuals. The earlier analysis of 587 of the donors excluded over 15 rarely observed V segments, including chromosome 9 orphons, because counts were too low. The 87-base-pair reads could not distinguish some IMGT-functional V segments, including TRBV6-2 and TRBV6-3, so those segments were excluded. It was suggested by the authors that the approach could potentially be generalized to other disease states and immunological phenotypes. Only TCR beta chains were sequenced in this cohort, and the absence of alpha or paired-chain data limited detectable features. In a later analysis, HLA-associated TCR beta chains showed more clonal expansion and lower generation probabilities than non-associated chains that were equally common. Because HLA typing was unavailable for some donors at each locus, only the typed subset was used in association tests. Broadly in line with IMGT annotations, most TCR beta V segments showed up in productive rearrangements about 87% or about 30% of the time in an earlier analysis of 450 to 750 of the donors. In vitro tests confirmed that three of the cytomegalovirus-associated TCR beta chains recognize cytomegalovirus antigens. In a later analysis, the rate of TCR association differed among HLA loci, with DRB1 alleles having the most associated TCRs and HLA-C alleles having the fewest. A cluster of highly shared sequence variants was judged likely to represent a technical artifact of the sequencing pipeline.

This clone has more than one count but fewer than ten. Its binding antigen is unknown. No much larger clone is present one base from it, and per-base qualities are unavailable. The cohort consisted of approximately 690 healthy bone marrow donors. All cohort members were sampled while nominally healthy, although unrecorded immune exposures were likely present. The donor tested CMV seronegative, placing the donor among the 350 to 400 seronegative members of the cohort. A peripheral blood sample was provided by each donor, and peripheral blood mononuclear cells were used for TCR beta sequencing. The Qiagen DNeasy Blood Extraction Kit was used to extract genomic DNA from the blood cell samples. Libraries were constructed by the immunoSEQ multiplex PCR assay. The multiplex PCR relied on a mix of 60 forward primers for TCR Vbeta segments and 13 reverse primers for TCR Jbeta segments. A multiplex PCR assay on genomic DNA amplified the CDR3 region of rearranged TCR beta genes. The Illumina HiSeq System was used to sequence the amplified TCR beta libraries as 87-base-pair reads. Per the authors' processing: A later analysis tallied about 77 million unique TCR beta chains across the 600 to 700 repertoires, and approximately 12 million of those chains were shared by two or more donors. Raw reads were error-corrected and collapsed into unique sequences by a nearest-neighbor algorithm in which closely related sequences were merged to remove PCR and sequencing errors. CDR3 sequences were aligned to IMGT reference sequences to assign V, D and J gene segments. For a sequence to be retained, a match of at least six nucleotides was required to both a V gene segment and a J gene segment. A rearrangement was called productive if the CDR3 had no stop codons and remained in frame with V and J, and every other rearrangement was called non-productive. CDR3 was defined by IMGT convention, running from the second conserved V-encoded cysteine to the conserved J-encoded phenylalanine. Sequences without an unambiguous match to a single V gene segment were excluded from the earlier analysis of a few hundred of the donors. An earlier analysis of 587 of the donors classified V segments as functional when productive rearrangements were above 56.7% and as segregating when the standard deviation between donors was above 5%. A statistical classification framework was built for diagnosing cytomegalovirus status from the catalog of TCR beta chain sequences. V and J gene assignment, in a later analysis, came from comparing TCR nucleotide sequences with IMGT/GENE-DB human TR gene sequences. The TCRdist pipeline was used in a later analysis to assign CDR3 sequences and most-parsimonious VDJ recombination scenarios. In a later analysis, each TCR beta chain was defined by its CDR3 amino acid sequence together with its V-gene family, and reads lacking a unique V-gene family were excluded. A later analysis removed over 500 highly shared, low-generation-probability nucleotide sequences to deal with suspected cross-contamination and a sequencing artifact. In a later analysis, a clonal expansion index for each public chain was calculated from normalized within-repertoire ranks of inferred template counts. In a later analysis, generation probabilities were computed using a VDJ recombination model fitted to out-of-frame rearrangements, and the results were checked against IGoR. Hypergeometric tests were used in a later analysis to score TCR-TCR, TCR-HLA and TCR-CMV co-occurrence, with a repertoire-size bias correction applied to the TCR pairs. False discovery rates were estimated in a later analysis by permuting HLA or CMV assignments 20 times. In a later analysis, co-occurring TCRs were grouped using DBSCAN, with TCRdist sequence similarity added in when clustering inside HLA-allele-positive subsets. Co-occurrence clustering excluded repertoires with fewer than 30,000 or more than 120,000 public chains, plus five with anomalous nucleotide sharing. The clones in this table, taken by TCRdb from immuneACCESS, are in-frame only. Not every clone is retained; where verified, under half of the shortfall comes from an unresolved V gene, and the cause of the rest is unknown. The D gene and trimming were derived from the DNA, and the V and J assignments and clone size from that table. The sample has around 100,000 clones on record, 75% of them singletons. About 10% of the sample is held by the ten biggest clonotypes.

The CDR3 spans 14 residues, from the cysteine through the phenylalanine. Only the CDR3 region is kept as DNA, spanning 42 bases read in frame from base 1. From a lookup of the germline V gene, CDR1 and CDR2 are SGHNT and YENEEA. This TCR came from a man in his fifties or sixties in good health and CMV-seronegative. The sequenced material came from PBMCs. The rearranged chain carries TRBV11-3 and TRBJ2-5, with a weak D call of TRBD2 (5 bases match). Gene TRBJ2-7 matches the end of the DNA better, so the J call may be wrong. Here is the DNA: TGTGCCAGCAGCCTCCGGGAACCCTCTGACGAGCAGTACTTC. It specifies CASSLREPSDEQYF.